This paragraph reports one T cell receptor beta chain. The target antigen is unknown. This record belongs to a study of CD8+CD57+ T cells in acquired aplastic anemia. For the study at large: For CD4+ cells, healthy donors had an average of approximately 9.8 million reads.

Genomic DNA, serving as template, underwent TCR beta VDJ and CDR3 profiling. TCRdb re-analysed the reads in MiXCR, keeping a single row per CDR3 protein. The table records about 110,000 distinct CDR3 sequences, 40% to 65% of them present only once. Study-wide points: Between patients and controls, CD8+ Simpson's diversity did not vary significantly.

Sequenced input: sorted CD4+, CD8+, or CD8+CD57+ T cells (not recorded which) from PBMCs. This TCR came from a human donor in good health, serving as a control.

CDR3 DNA sequence: TGTGCCAGTAGTCTAGCGGGGGTAGGGGCGAACACCGGGGAGCTGTTTTTT. Encoded protein: CASSLAGVGANTGELFF. The genes are TRBV19 and TRBJ2-2, with 10 bases fitting TRBD2. The V gene end was trimmed by 5 bases and the J gene end by 0 bases; junction bases not matched to a gene: 6. This CDR3 comprises 17 residues. The germline V gene has CDR1 LNHDA and CDR2 SQIVND (reference sequence). The variable domain in full, with the rest retrieved from reference TRBV19 and TRBJ2-2, is DGGITQSPKYLFRKEGQNVTLSCEQNLNHDAMYWYRQDPGQGLRLIYYSQIVNDFQKGDIAEGYSVSREKKESFPLTVTSAQKNPTAFYLCASSLAGVGANTGELFFGEGSRLTVL.